The TCR beta chain under discussion was sequenced for a study of patients with pleural tuberculosis. This clonotype has only a few counts. This CDR3 has 14 residues. With 0 bases removed from V and 4 bases from J, the gap between germline ends came to 8 bases. From germline, CDR1 is SGHRS and CDR2 YFSETQ. TCRdb independently ran MiXCR on the reads; one entry per CDR3 protein. The sample has some 48,000 distinct CDR3 sequences; under 8.5% are singletons. The J gene is TRBJ2-1, the V gene TRBV5-1; D possibly corresponds to TRBD2 (5 bases). The clonotype comes from a human donor with pleural tuberculosis. The CDR3 coding sequence is TGCGCCAGCAGCTTGGCACTAGAATACAATGAGCAGTTCTTC. Translating it yields CASSLALEYNEQFF.